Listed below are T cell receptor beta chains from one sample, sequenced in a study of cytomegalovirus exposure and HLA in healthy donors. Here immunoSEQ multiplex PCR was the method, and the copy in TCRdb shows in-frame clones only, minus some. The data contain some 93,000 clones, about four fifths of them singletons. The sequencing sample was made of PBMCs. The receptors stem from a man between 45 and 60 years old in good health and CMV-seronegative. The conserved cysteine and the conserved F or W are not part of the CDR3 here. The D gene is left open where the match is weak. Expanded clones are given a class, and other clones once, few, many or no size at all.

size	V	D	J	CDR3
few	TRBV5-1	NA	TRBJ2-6	ASSLETGTSSGANVLT
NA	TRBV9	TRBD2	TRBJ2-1	ASSVELASGNEQF
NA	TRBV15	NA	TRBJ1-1	ATSRQENTEAF
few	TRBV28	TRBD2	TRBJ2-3	ASSSVAGGRTGPGDTQY
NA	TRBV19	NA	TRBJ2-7	ASSMRRALVYEQY
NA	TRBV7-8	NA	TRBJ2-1	ASSYIYNEQF
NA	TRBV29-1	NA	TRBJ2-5	SVEPGRGQQETQY
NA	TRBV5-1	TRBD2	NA	ASSSSGWGGEQY
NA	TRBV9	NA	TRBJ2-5	ASSVTGSQETQY
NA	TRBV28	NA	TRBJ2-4	ASSLLGTDTTIAKNIQY
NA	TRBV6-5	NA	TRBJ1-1	ASMVGGTEAF
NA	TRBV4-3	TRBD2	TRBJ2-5	ASSQEELAGGTTGQY
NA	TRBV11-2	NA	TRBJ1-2	ASSLGSGVNYGYT
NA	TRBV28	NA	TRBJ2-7	ASSLPTYEQY
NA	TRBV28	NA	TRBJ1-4	ASSPTKDRLNEKLF
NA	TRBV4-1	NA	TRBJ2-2	ASSRGGGLNTGELF
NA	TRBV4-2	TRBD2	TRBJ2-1	ASSGDSSGRVYNEQF
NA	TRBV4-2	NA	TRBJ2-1	ASSPVTSSGNEQF
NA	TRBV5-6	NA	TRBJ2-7	ASSLGSGGEQY
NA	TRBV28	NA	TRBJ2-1	ASLTSSNEQF
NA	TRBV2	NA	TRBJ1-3	ASQEEIRGNTIY
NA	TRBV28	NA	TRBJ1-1	ASLGGQTTF
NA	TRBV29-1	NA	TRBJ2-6	SVAQGGFYSGANVLT
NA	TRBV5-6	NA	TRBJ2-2	ASSLAAYTGELF
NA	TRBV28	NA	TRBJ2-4	ASSPQGANIQY
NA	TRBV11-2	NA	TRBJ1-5	ASSPTGGQPQH
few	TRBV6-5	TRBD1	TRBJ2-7	ASSYSFRDRGYEQY
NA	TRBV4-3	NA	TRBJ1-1	ASSQDPGIKAF